This T cell receptor (beta chain) was retrieved from a study of graft-versus-host responses after intestinal transplantation. Study at large: Induction using anti-thymocyte globulin, followed by tacrolimus and steroids for roughly 3 years, was given to all recipients.

Worth noting for this clone: The target antigen is unknown.

This CDR3 has 14 residues. After removal of 3 bases from V and 2 bases from J, the junction contained 2 bases not matched to a gene. Germline V CDR1 and CDR2: MNHEY, SMNVEV (reference sequence). The table came from immunoSEQ multiplex PCR; TCRdb's copy has only in-frame clones and leaves some out. The repertoire consists of around 31,000 clones, with just under 85% occurring once and the leading ten covering approximately 20%. Study-level findings and limits: Among circulating GvH clones, peak levels were associated with early post-transplant declines in HvG clones. In patients with graft-donor T cell macrochimerism, allograft graft-versus-host to host-versus-graft clonal ratios were high.

This chain links TRBV27 with TRBJ2-7; TRBD2 aligns across 9 bases. The source is a human donor who received an intestinal transplant. The source was unstimulated CD8+ T cells sorted from spleen or lymph node cells, collected before intestinal transplant. CDR3 sequence reads: CASSFSGGTYEQYF. Here the CDR3 DNA reads TGTGCCAGCAGTTTTAGCGGGGGAACCTACGAGCAGTACTTC.